These 3 T cell receptor beta chains were sequenced from one sample in a study of T cells after yellow fever vaccination. A single record per CDR3 protein comes from TCRdb applying MiXCR to the 5' RACE reads. The repertoire includes about 85,000 distinct CDR3 sequences, roughly 15% of them detected once, and 20% to 25% sits in the top ten. The material sequenced was CD8+ T cells not binding an NS4B(214-222) dextramer, sorted from PBMCs, taken roughly 20 days after the first yellow fever vaccination. The receptors come from a man aged 18 to 29 who received the YFV17D yellow fever vaccine.

At least ten counts were recorded for this clonotype. The chain couples TRBV12-3 or TRBV12-4 to TRBJ2-7; D remains unclear. The CDR3 has 14 residues. V was pared by 3 bases and J by 2 bases, with 11 bases between. The CDR3 sequence: CASSFGRTTYEQYF. The CDR3 DNA follows: TGTGCCAGCAGTTTCGGGCGGACCACCTACGAGCAGTACTTC.

V usage is TRBV10-3 and J usage is TRBJ1-4; 7 nucleotides agree with TRBD1. With V trimmed by 3 bases and J by 4 bases, 5 bases remained unmatched. Germline loops: CDR1 ENHRY, CDR2 SYGVKD. The CDR3 length is 15 residues. The CDR3 sequence: CAISDGTAINEKLFF. The CDR3 DNA reads as TGTGCCATCAGTGACGGGACAGCAATTAATGAAAAACTGTTTTTT.

The chain has TRBV11-3 and TRBJ2-7; D not resolved. CDR3 length: 15 amino acids. The germline V and J ends were trimmed by 7 bases and 5 bases, with 21 bases remaining between them. Looked up from germline, CDR1 is SGHNT and CDR2 is YENEEA. The CDR3 is CASTFAPSLANEQYV. CDR3 sequence (DNA): TGTGCCAGCACCTTTGCCCCATCATTAGCCAACGAGCAGTACGTC.